The next 16 T cell receptor beta chains were all read from a single sample in a study of tumor-infiltrating lymphocytes in glioblastoma multiforme. Three nested ARM-PCR rounds with V-beta and C-beta primers built TCRB libraries. In TCRdb, the multiplex PCR reads were re-called with MiXCR into one record per CDR3 protein. Of fewer than 15,000 distinct CDR3 sequences in the sample, 55% to 75% were seen once. The specimen was brain tumor tissue. The receptors shown here come from a male donor with glioblastoma.

In regard to this clonotype: The junction shows a germline mismatch at one end, possibly a read error. The chain carries TRBV11-2 and TRBJ1-5, with D perhaps matching TRBD1 (5 bases). The CDR3 has 13 amino acids. Germline-derived CDR1 and CDR2 are SGHAT and FQNNGV. CDR3 region: CASGSLVDNSQHF. In DNA form, the CDR3 reads TGTGCCAGCGGCTCACTGGTGGACAATAGCCAGCATTTC. Full variable domain (outside the CDR3, taken from reference TRBV11-2 and TRBJ1-5): EAGVAQSPRYKIIEKRQSVAFWCNPISGHATLYWYQQILGQGPKLLIQFQNNGVVDDSQLPKDRFSAERLKGVDSTLKIQPAKLEDSAVYLCASGSLVDNSQHFGDGTRLSIL.

This rearrangement joins TRBV11-3 to TRBJ2-1, with D perhaps matching TRBD2 (6 bases). V was clipped by 5 bases and J by 15 bases, with 41 bases between them. Germline V gives CDR1 SGHNT, CDR2 YENEEA. The CDR3 consists of 20 residues. The CDR3 sequence: CASSPGLGSGASVRNNEWFF. Written as DNA, the CDR3 is TGTGCCAGCAGCCCGGGCTTAGGCTCCGGGGCTAGCGTGAGGAACAATGAGTGGTTCTTC.

This chain links TRBV11-1 with TRBJ2-1; possibly TRBD1 for D (5 bases). The CDR3 is made up of 13 amino acids. The V end was cut by 7 bases, the J end by 8 bases, with 15 bases between. Looked up from germline, CDR1 is SGHAT and CDR2 is FQDESV (reference sequence). The CDR3 region has the DNA TGTGCCAGCAACCTTGGGGTAGGGGATGAGCAGTTCTTC. Translating it yields CASNLGVGDEQFF.

This clonotype occurred many times. The chain links TRBV2 to TRBJ2-1; 10 nucleotides agree with TRBD2. Germline V gives CDR1 SNHLY, CDR2 FYNNEI. J gave up 7 bases and V 5 bases, and 8 bases lay outside the gene matches. The CDR3 contains 15 residues. The CDR3 DNA follows: TGTGCCAGCAGTACTCTAGCGGGAGCTGGTAATGAGCAGTTCTTC. Translated: CASSTLAGAGNEQFF.

The chain carries TRBV11-1 and TRBJ2-7, with D maybe TRBD1 (6 bases). Germline CDR1 is SGHAT and CDR2 is FQDESV (reference sequence). The CDR3 has 16 residues. V shed 1 base and J shed 7 bases, with 20 bases lying between them. The CDR3 protein is CASSLEHLDRGYEQYF. The CDR3 DNA sequence: TGTGCCAGCAGCTTAGAGCATCTGGACAGAGGGTATGAGCAGTACTTC.

The rearrangement uses TRBV11-2 and TRBJ2-7; 8 bases line up with TRBD1. The trim removed 8 bases at V and 0 bases at J, leaving 9 bases unmatched. The CDR3 spans 15 residues. The germline CDR1 and CDR2 sequences are SGHAT and FQNNGV. CDR3 nucleotide sequence: TGTGCCAGCGCCATTCCAGGACAGGGCTCCTACGAGCAGTACTTC. It is translated as CASAIPGQGSYEQYF.

Worth noting for this clonotype: The CDR3 does not end in the conserved phenylalanine or tryptophan, so this is likely a read error. This chain links TRBV6-1 with TRBJ2-1; D is ambiguous. With 3 bases removed from V and 4 bases from J, the gap between germline ends came to 13 bases. CDR1 is MNHNS, CDR2 SASEGT, per germline. The CDR3 totals 15 residues. For the CDR3, the DNA is TGTGCCAGCAGTGATGAAGTCATAGCATACAATGAGCAGTTCTTA. Translation: CASSDEVIAYNEQFL.

This clonotype came up a few times. The genes are TRBV11-2 and TRBJ1-3, with D uncertain. Germline V gene sequence: CDR1 SGHAT, CDR2 FQNNGV. The CDR3 spans 15 residues. Trimming removed 9 bases at V and 0 bases at J, with 15 bases between. CDR3 residues: CARSAETPSGNTIYF. CDR3 nucleotides: TGTGCCAGGAGCGCCGAGACGCCCTCTGGAAACACCATATATTTT.

The chain is built from TRBV20-1 and TRBJ2-2; 7 bases match TRBD1. Germline CDR1 and CDR2: DFQATT and SNEGSKA (reference sequence). Trimming removed 1 base from V and 4 bases from J; junction bases left unmatched: 9. This CDR3 is 16 amino acids long. The CDR3, as DNA: TGCAGTGCTAGAGGAACCACAGGGGATGGCACCGGGGAGCTGTTTTTT. Its protein is CSARGTTGDGTGELFF.

This clonotype was detected once. This chain connects TRBV29-1 to TRBJ2-7; 7 positions agree with TRBD1. This CDR3 spans 11 amino acids. Looked up from germline, CDR1 is SQVTM and CDR2 is ANQGSEA. V trimming: 7 bases; J trimming: 4 bases; junction bases outside the gene matches: 4. DNA for the CDR3: TGCAGCGGGGGACAGTTTTACGAGCAGTACTTC. Translated, it gives CSGGQFYEQYF.

As concerns this clonotype: The germline gene is not matched at one end of the junction; a read error may be the cause. The rearrangement uses TRBV20-1 and TRBJ2-3, with 10 bases fitting TRBD2. Per the germline V gene, CDR1 is DFQATT and CDR2 is SNEGSKA (reference sequence). The CDR3 totals 20 residues. CDR3 sequence: CSASRPGLAVGPSSIDTQYF. The DNA for the CDR3 is TGCAGTGCTAGTCGCCCCGGACTAGCGGTAGGACCGAGTAGCATAGATACGCAGTATTTT.

This chain connects TRBV5-1 to TRBJ2-1; the match to TRBD2 covers 9 bases. The CDR3 length is 13 residues. J lost 10 bases, V lost 3 bases, and 5 bases had no gene match. Germline V gives CDR1 SGHRS, CDR2 YFSETQ. In nucleotides, the CDR3 is TGCGCCAGCAGCTCCGGGACTAGCTCGGAGCAGTTCTTC. Its protein product is CASSSGTSSEQFF.

The chain combines TRBV12-3 or TRBV12-4 with TRBJ2-3, with a tentative D call TRBD1 (6 bases). Trimming removed 8 bases from V and 4 bases from J, with 19 bases in between. The CDR3 is made up of 15 amino acids. The CDR3 region is CASRSAGVGPDTQYF. The DNA of the CDR3 is TGTGCCAGCCGATCGGCAGGGGTGGGCCCAGATACGCAGTATTTT.

The chain couples TRBV12-3 or TRBV12-4 to TRBJ1-2; 7 bases are a match to TRBD1. CDR3 length: 13 residues. After removal of 5 bases from V and 3 bases from J, the junction contained 3 bases not matched to a gene. The CDR3 DNA sequence: TGTGCCAGCAGTCTTGACAGGGACTATGGCTACACCTTC. This gives the protein CASSLDRDYGYTF.

The chain is built from TRBV11-1 and TRBJ2-5, with 12 bases matching TRBD1. The germline V gene encodes CDR1 SGHAT and CDR2 FQDESV (reference sequence). V lost 5 bases, J lost 5 bases, and 9 bases stayed unmatched. The CDR3 contains 16 residues. The CDR3 sequence: CASSLPGQGARETQYF. CDR3 coding DNA: TGTGCCAGCAGCCTCCCGGGACAGGGGGCAAGGGAGACCCAGTACTTC.

As for this clonotype: A much larger clone lies one base from this, so it may be a read error. The chain links TRBV27 to TRBJ2-2, with a weak D call TRBD2 (5 bases). CDR1 is MNHEY, CDR2 SMNVEV, per germline (reference sequence). This CDR3 is built from 13 residues. The CDR3: CASSFTYTGELSF. CDR3 nucleotide sequence: TGTGCCAGCAGTTTCACATATACCGGGGAGCTGTCTTTT.